This T cell receptor (beta chain) was found in a study of CD8 T cells in Susac syndrome. It was with random hexamers that roughly 0.5 to 1 ug RNA was reverse transcribed. TCRdb called the immunoSEQ multiplex PCR reads again in MiXCR, with one record for every CDR3 protein. Among about 180,000 distinct CDR3 sequences, approximately 94% were seen once, and the ten largest hold about 0.093%. Deletions cut 1 base from V and 1 base from J, with 7 bases between. The CDR3 has 15 amino acids. In germline, CDR1 is LGHNA, CDR2 YSLEER. The sequenced sample consisted of CD4+ T cells from PBMCs. The sequence was obtained from a human donor with multiple sclerosis. The chain couples TRBV4-3 to TRBJ2-2, with a tentative D call TRBD1 (6 bases). CDR3 loop: CASSQVGGNTGELFF. The CDR3 bases are TGCGCCAGCAGCCAAGTAGGGGGGAACACCGGGGAGCTGTTTTTT.